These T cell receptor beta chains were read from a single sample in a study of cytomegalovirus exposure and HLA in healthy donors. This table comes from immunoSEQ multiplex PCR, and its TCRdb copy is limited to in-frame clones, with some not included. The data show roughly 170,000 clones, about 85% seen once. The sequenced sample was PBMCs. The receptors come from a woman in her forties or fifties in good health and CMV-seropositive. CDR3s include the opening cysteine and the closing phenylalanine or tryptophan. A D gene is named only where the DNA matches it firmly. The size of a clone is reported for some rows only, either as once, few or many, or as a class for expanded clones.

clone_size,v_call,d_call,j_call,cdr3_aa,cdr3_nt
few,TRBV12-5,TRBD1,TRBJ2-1,CASGLDTGQGATEQFF,TGTGCTAGTGGTTTGGATACCGGACAGGGGGCGACTGAGCAGTTCTTC
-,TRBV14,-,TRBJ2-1,CASSHESLQFF,TGTGCCAGCAGCCATGAAAGCCTGCAGTTCTTC
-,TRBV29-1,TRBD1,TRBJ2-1,CSTRQGSYNEQFF,TGCAGCACACGACAGGGCTCCTACAATGAGCAGTTCTTC
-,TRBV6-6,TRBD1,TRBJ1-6,CASSHRDRGGPLHF,TGTGCCAGCAGCCACCGGGACAGGGGAGGACCCCTCCACTTT
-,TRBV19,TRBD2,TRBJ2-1,CASSLSGTSGGAVYNEQFF,TGTGCCAGTAGTTTATCCGGGACTAGCGGGGGGGCAGTGTATAATGAGCAGTTCTTC
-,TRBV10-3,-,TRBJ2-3,CAIKEASGSTDTQYF,TGTGCCATCAAGGAGGCCAGCGGGAGCACAGATACGCAGTATTTT
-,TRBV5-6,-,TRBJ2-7,CASSLVQDVHEQYF,TGTGCCAGCAGCTTGGTACAGGATGTCCACGAGCAGTACTTC
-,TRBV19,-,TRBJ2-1,CASTLYNEQFF,TGTGCCAGTACACTCTACAATGAGCAGTTCTTC
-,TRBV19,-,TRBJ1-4,CASRGGLLQDSEKLFF,TGTGCCAGTAGGGGGGGACTTCTACAGGATAGTGAAAAACTGTTTTTT
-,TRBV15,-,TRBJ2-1,CATSRGYSDEQFF,TGTGCCACCAGCAGAGGGTACAGTGATGAGCAGTTCTTC
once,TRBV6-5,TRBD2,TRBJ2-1,CASSQRGGGYNEQFF,TGTGCCAGCAGTCAGCGGGGGGGCGGCTACAATGAGCAGTTCTTC
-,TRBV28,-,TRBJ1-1,CASSLVSNTEAFF,TGTGCCAGCAGTTTAGTGTCTAACACTGAAGCTTTCTTT
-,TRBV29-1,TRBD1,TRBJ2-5,CSVRWDLRTGERETQYF,TGCAGCGTGAGGTGGGACCTGCGGACAGGGGAGAGGGAGACCCAGTACTTC
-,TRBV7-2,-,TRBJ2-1,CASSLARGPFNEQFF,TGTGCCAGCAGCTTAGCCCGGGGTCCTTTTAATGAGCAGTTCTTC
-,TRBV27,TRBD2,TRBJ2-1,CASSPGTSGRSYNEQFF,TGTGCCAGCAGTCCCGGGACTAGCGGGAGGTCGTACAATGAGCAGTTCTTC
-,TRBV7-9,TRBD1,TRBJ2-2,CASSGRTGNTGELFF,TGTGCCAGCAGCGGACGGACAGGGAACACCGGGGAGCTGTTTTTT
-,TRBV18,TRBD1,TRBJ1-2,CASSPRTGGNYGYTF,TGTGCCAGCTCACCGAGGACAGGGGGCAACTATGGCTACACCTTC
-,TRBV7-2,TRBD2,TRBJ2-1,CASSSDLPSGRAINEQFF,TGTGCCAGCAGCTCGGACCTTCCAAGCGGGAGGGCGATCAATGAGCAGTTCTTC
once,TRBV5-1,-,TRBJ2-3,CASSLEAGAGSDTQYF,TGCGCCAGCAGCTTGGAGGCGGGGGCGGGATCAGATACGCAGTATTTT
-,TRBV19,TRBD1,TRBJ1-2,CASSPTGANYGYTF,TGTGCCAGTAGTCCGACAGGGGCTAACTATGGCTACACCTTC
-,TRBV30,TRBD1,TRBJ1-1,CAWSVRTGWVTEAFF,TGTGCCTGGAGTGTAAGGACAGGGTGGGTCACTGAAGCTTTCTTT
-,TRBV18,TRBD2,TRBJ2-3,CASSPRLAGGPDTDMQYF,TGTGCCAGCTCACCAAGACTAGCGGGGGGGCCAGACACAGATATGCAGTATTTT
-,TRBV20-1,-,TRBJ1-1,CSASRVRSAFF,TGCAGTGCTAGCAGGGTCCGGTCAGCTTTCTTT